This passage covers 9 T cell receptor beta chains from one sample sequenced in a study of naive and memory T cell subsets. Study outcomes and limitations: A few larger clonotypes appeared in naive repertoires, especially CD8, possibly memory cells re-expressing CD45RA.

The beta constant-region primer was an equimolar mix of two oligonucleotides covering TRBC1 and TRBC2. The ligated cDNA underwent four PCR rounds using SP2 and nested alpha and beta constant-region primers. TCRdb reprocessed the UMI-ligation and nested PCR reads via MiXCR and lists one record per CDR3 protein. The data show 99,000 or so distinct CDR3 sequences, about 14% seen once. Their specific antigens are unknown. Sample: naive CD8+ T cells from blood. These receptors came from a human donor in good health.

This clonotype occurred a few times. The chain has TRBV10-3 and TRBJ1-5, with D possibly TRBD1 on 6 matching bases. Germline CDR1 is ENHRY and CDR2 is SYGVKD. The CDR3 runs to 16 residues. Trimming removed 3 bases from V and 5 bases from J, with 17 bases in between. The CDR3 sequence: CAISDPERGMDQPQHF. CDR3 bases: TGTGCCATCAGTGACCCCGAGAGGGGGATGGATCAGCCCCAGCATTTT.

In this sample, this clonotype turned up a few times. This chain joins TRBV20-1 and TRBJ2-7; 9 bases fit TRBD1. V gave up 6 bases and J gave up 2 bases; unmatched junction bases: 8. From germline, CDR1 is DFQATT and CDR2 SNEGSKA (reference sequence). The length of the CDR3 is 14 residues. The CDR3 DNA sequence: TGCAGTGCGGAAGGGACAGGGCAAGCCTACGAGCAGTACTTC. Translated, it gives CSAEGTGQAYEQYF.

In its sample, this clonotype was seen a few times. The CDR3 DNA reads as TGCGCCAGCAGCCAAGAGGAGAGGGAGTCACCCCTCCACTTT. The encoded protein is CASSQEERESPLHF. V usage is TRBV4-3 and J usage is TRBJ1-6; D is undetermined. The CDR3 is made up of 14 amino acids. Trimming removed 0 bases from V and 10 bases from J, with 10 bases in between. Germline assignment: CDR1 LGHNA and CDR2 YSLEER.

In its sample, this clonotype was seen many times. The J gene is TRBJ2-1, the V gene TRBV7-6, with 8 nucleotides matching TRBD2. Germline values: CDR1 SGHVS, CDR2 FNYEAQ. V trimming: 8 bases; J trimming: 6 bases; junction bases outside the gene matches: 3. The CDR3 has 12 amino acids. The CDR3 nucleotides are TGTGCCAGCTCGGGAGGGCGCAATGAGCAGTTCTTC. Its translation: CASSGGRNEQFF.

The chain recombines TRBV11-2 with TRBJ2-1; D may be TRBD2 (6 bases). CDR1 is SGHAT and CDR2 is FQNNGV in the germline V gene. This CDR3 has 17 residues. V gave up 1 base and J gave up 8 bases, with 21 bases separating them. The DNA of the CDR3 is TGTGCCAGCAGCTTAGTCCTAACCGGGGGACGGAGCGATGAGCAGTTCTTC. Protein: CASSLVLTGGRSDEQFF. Using reference TRBV11-2 and TRBJ2-1 for the parts outside the CDR3, the full variable domain is EAGVAQSPRYKIIEKRQSVAFWCNPISGHATLYWYQQILGQGPKLLIQFQNNGVVDDSQLPKDRFSAERLKGVDSTLKIQPAKLEDSAVYLCASSLVLTGGRSDEQFFGPGTRLTVL.

The chain uses TRBV6-6 and TRBJ2-7, with 10 bases fitting TRBD1. The V gene end was trimmed by 3 bases and the J gene end by 10 bases; junction bases not matched to a gene: 9. Germline CDR1 is MNHNY and CDR2 is SVGAGI (reference sequence). The CDR3 covers 14 residues. CDR3: CASSYVGQGKEQYF. The CDR3 nucleotides are TGTGCCAGCAGTTATGTGGGACAGGGGAAGGAACAGTACTTC.

A few counts support this clonotype. V gene TRBV30 combines with J gene TRBJ2-3, with D possibly TRBD1 on 5 matching bases. The CDR3 loop spans 17 amino acids. The V gene lost 0 bases and the J gene lost 0 bases, with 16 bases spanning the gap. Germline V gene sequence: CDR1 GTSNPN, CDR2 SVGIG (reference sequence). The CDR3 region has the DNA TGTGCCTGGAGTGTACCATTTTTGGACATTAGCACAGATACGCAGTATTTT. Residues: CAWSVPFLDISTDTQYF.

This clonotype was seen ten or more times. This rearrangement joins TRBV4-3 to TRBJ2-7, with 11 bases aligning to TRBD2. This CDR3 region has 15 residues. The junction had 5 bases not matched to a gene; V was cut back by 1 base and J by 6 bases. Germline CDR1 LGHNA, CDR2 YSLEER. CDR3 residues: CASSQVVGTSGEQYF. In DNA form, the CDR3 reads TGCGCCAGCAGCCAAGTTGTAGGGACTAGCGGCGAGCAGTACTTC.

The V call is TRBV29-1, the J call TRBJ2-6; D might be TRBD1 or TRBD2, each matching 7 bases. CDR1 is SQVTM and CDR2 is ANQGSEA in the germline V gene. V gave up 5 bases and J gave up 0 bases, with 17 bases separating them. The CDR3 consists of 17 residues. The CDR3 DNA follows: TGCAGCGTTACTTCGGGGGGACAGAGCTCTGGGGCCAACGTCCTGACTTTC. It specifies CSVTSGGQSSGANVLTF.